The entry below describes one T cell receptor (beta chain). The antigen remains unidentified. Measured with immunoSEQ multiplex PCR; TCRdb has only the in-frame clones, and not every one. The table includes about 79,000 clones, roughly 87% detected once. This sample was taken from a study of OX40 agonist ivuxolimab in advanced cancers. Study in general: Hepatocellular carcinoma, melanoma, renal cell or head and neck cancer was diagnosed in the dose-escalation patients. Regarding the study as a whole: Partial responders at 0.1-3.0 mg/kg had among the lowest clonal expansion. The specificity for antigen of the expanded peripheral T cells was not determined.

Germline CDR1 LGHNT, CDR2 FRNRAP. The CDR3 totals 13 residues. V was pared by 2 bases and J by 8 bases, with 9 bases between. The chain links TRBV12-5 to TRBJ2-2, with D unclear. The receptor was derived from an adult with an advanced solid tumor such as melanoma, head and neck, liver or kidney cancer. The sample was CD4+ or CD8+ T cells sorted from blood, taken in a trial of the OX40 agonist ivuxolimab. In DNA, the CDR3 is TGTGCTAGTGGTTTGCACCTTGGAGGGGAGCTGTTTTTT. Protein sequence: CASGLHLGGELFF.